This record covers a single T cell receptor beta chain. What it binds is not known. The sample is drawn from a study of OX40 agonist ivuxolimab in advanced cancers. Study-level information: Dose-escalation patients suffered from hepatocellular carcinoma, melanoma, renal cell or head and neck cancer. Study findings and constraints: Fewer expanded clones were found on average in CD4+ than in CD8+ T cells.

Here immunoSEQ multiplex PCR was the method, and the copy in TCRdb shows in-frame clones only, minus some. Among approximately 77,000 clones listed, roughly 92% were seen once. This CDR3 spans 15 amino acids. In germline, CDR1 is ENHRY, CDR2 SYGVKD. The V and J ends lost 6 bases and 3 bases, in that order; junction bases with no gene match: 5. The genes are TRBV10-3 and TRBJ1-4; 9 bases agree with TRBD1. The receptor was isolated from an adult with an advanced solid tumor such as melanoma, head and neck, liver or kidney cancer. The sample here was CD4+ or CD8+ T cells sorted from blood, taken in a trial of the OX40 agonist ivuxolimab. CDR3 region: CAISGTGRANEKLFF. DNA of the CDR3: TGTGCCATCAGCGGGACAGGGAGGGCTAATGAAAAACTGTTTTTT.